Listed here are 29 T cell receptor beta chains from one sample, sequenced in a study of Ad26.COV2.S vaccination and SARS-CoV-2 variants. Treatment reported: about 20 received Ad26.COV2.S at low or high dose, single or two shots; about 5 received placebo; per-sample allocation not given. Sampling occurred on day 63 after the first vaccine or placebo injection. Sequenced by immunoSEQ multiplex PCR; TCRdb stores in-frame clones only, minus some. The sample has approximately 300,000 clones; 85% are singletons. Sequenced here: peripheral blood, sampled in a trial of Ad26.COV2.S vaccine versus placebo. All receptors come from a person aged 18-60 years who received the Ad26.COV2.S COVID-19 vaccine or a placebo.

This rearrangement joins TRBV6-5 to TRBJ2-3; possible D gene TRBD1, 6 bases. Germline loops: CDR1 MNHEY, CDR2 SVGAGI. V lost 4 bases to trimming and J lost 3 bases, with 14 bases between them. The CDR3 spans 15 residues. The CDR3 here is CASSSLQGITDTQYF. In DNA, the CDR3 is TGTGCCAGCAGTTCCCTCCAGGGGATAACAGATACGCAGTATTTT.

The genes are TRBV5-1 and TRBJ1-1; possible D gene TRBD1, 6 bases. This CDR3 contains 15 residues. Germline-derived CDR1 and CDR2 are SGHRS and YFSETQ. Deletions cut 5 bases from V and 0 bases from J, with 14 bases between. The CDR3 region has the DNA TGCGCCAGCAGACAGGGAGGGGGGATGAACACTGAAGCTTTCTTT. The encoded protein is CASRQGGGMNTEAFF.

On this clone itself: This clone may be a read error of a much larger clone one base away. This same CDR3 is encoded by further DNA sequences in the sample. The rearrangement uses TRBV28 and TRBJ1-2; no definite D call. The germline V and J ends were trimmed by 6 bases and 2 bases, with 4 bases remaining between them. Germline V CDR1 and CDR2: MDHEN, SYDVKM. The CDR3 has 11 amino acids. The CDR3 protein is CASSENYGYTF. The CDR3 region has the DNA TGTGCCAGCAGCGAGAACTATGGCTACACCTTC.

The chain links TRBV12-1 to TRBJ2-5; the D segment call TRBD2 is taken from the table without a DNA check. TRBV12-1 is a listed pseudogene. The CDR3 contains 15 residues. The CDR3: CASRLGTSGWETQYF. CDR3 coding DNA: TGTGCCAGCAGGCTCGGGACTAGCGGGTGGGAGACCCAGTACTTC.

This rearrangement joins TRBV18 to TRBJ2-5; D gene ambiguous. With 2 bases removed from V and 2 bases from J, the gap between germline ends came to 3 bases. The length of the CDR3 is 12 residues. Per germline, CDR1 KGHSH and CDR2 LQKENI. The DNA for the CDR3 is TGTGCCAGCTCACCAGAGCAAGAGACCCAGTACTTC. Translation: CASSPEQETQYF.

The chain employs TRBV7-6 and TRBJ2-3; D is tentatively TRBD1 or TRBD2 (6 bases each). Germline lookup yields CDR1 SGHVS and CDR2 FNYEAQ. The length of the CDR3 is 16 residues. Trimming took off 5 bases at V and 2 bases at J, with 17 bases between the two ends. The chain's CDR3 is CASSLTPGAITDTQYF. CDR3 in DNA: TGTGCCAGCAGCCTTACCCCGGGGGCGATCACAGATACGCAGTATTTT.

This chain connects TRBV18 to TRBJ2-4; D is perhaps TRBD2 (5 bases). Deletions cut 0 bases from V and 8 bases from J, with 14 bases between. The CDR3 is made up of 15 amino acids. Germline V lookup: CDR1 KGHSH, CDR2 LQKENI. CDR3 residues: CASSPPAAPRDIQYF. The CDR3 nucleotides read TGTGCCAGCTCACCACCAGCCGCCCCGAGGGACATTCAGTACTTC.

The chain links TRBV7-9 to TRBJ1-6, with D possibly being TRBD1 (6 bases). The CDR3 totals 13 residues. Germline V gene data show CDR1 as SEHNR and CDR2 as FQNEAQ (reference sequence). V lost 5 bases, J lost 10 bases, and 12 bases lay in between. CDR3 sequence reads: CASSQGGGSPLHF. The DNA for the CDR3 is TGTGCCAGCAGCCAGGGTGGGGGCTCACCCCTCCACTTT.

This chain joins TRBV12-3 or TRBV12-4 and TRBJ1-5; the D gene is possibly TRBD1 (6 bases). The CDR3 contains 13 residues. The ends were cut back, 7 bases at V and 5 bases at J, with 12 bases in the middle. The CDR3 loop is CASTGEVHQPQHF. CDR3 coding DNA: TGTGCCAGCACAGGGGAAGTCCATCAGCCCCAGCATTTT.

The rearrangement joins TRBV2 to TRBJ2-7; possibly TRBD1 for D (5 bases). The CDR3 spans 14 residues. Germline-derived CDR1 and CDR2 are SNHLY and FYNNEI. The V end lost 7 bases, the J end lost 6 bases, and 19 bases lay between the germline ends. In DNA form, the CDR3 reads TGTGCCAGCACGGTATCCAGGGAAGTCGGCGAGCAGTACTTC. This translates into CASTVSREVGEQYF.

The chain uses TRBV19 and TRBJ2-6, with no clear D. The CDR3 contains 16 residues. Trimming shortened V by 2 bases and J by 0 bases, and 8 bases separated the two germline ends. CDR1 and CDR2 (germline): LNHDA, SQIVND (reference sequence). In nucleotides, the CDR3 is TGTGCCAGTAGTATAATCCGGAGCTCTGGGGCCAACGTCCTGACTTTC. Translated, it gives CASSIIRSSGANVLTF. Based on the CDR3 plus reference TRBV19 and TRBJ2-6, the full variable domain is DGGITQSPKYLFRKEGQNVTLSCEQNLNHDAMYWYRQDPGQGLRLIYYSQIVNDFQKGDIAEGYSVSREKKESFPLTVTSAQKNPTAFYLCASSIIRSSGANVLTFGAGSRLTVL.

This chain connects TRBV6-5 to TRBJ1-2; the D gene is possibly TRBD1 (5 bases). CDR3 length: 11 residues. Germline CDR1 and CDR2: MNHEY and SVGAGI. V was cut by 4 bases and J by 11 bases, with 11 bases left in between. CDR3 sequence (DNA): TGTGCCAGCAGTTTGGGACCCCTATACACCTTC. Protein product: CASSLGPLYTF.

The CDR3 DNA reads TGTGCCAGCAGCTTCCAGCGGGGGGGCCGGGATGAGCAGTTCTTC. This codes for CASSFQRGGRDEQFF. This rearrangement joins TRBV9 to TRBJ2-1, with TRBD2 matching 10 bases. Trimming at V came to 4 bases and at J to 8 bases, leaving 9 bases not matched to a gene. The CDR3 runs to 15 residues. Looked up from germline, CDR1 is SGDLS and CDR2 is YYNGEE.

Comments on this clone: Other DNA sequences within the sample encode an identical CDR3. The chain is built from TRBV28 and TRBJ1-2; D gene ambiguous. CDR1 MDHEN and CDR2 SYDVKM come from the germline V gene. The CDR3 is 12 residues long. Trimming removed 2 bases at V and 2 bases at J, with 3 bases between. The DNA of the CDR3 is TGTGCCAGCAGTTTAGCGAACTATGGCTACACCTTC. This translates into CASSLANYGYTF.

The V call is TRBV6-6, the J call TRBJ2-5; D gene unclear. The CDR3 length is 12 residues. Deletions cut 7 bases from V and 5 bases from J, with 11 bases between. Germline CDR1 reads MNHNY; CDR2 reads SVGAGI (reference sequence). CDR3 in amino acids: CASKRVGETQYF. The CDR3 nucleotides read TGTGCCAGCAAACGGGTCGGGGAGACCCAGTACTTC.

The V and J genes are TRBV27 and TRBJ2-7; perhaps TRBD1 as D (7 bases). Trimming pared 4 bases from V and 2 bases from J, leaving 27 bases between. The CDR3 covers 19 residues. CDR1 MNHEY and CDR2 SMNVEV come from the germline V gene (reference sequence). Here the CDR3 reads CASSSYIRRGTAVTYEQYF. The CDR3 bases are TGTGCCAGCAGTTCTTACATACGGAGGGGGACAGCAGTAACCTACGAGCAGTACTTC.

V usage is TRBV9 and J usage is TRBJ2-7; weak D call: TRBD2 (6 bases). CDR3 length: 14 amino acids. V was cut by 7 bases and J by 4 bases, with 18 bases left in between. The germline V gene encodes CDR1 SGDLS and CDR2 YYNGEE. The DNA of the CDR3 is TGTGCCAGCTCCAGGCGGGGCGGAGGATACGAGCAGTACTTC. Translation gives CASSRRGGGYEQYF.

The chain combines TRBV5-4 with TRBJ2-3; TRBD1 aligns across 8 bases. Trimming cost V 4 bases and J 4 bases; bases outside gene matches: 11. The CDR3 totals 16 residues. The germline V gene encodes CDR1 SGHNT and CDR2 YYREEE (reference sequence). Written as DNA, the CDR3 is TGTGCCAGCAGCAACGACGCAGGGGGCGGCGCAGATACGCAGTATTTT. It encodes CASSNDAGGGADTQYF.

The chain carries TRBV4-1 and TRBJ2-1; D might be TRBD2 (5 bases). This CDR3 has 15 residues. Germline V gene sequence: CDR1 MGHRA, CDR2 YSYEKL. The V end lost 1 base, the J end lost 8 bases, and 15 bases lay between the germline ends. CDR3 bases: TGCGCCAGCAGCCAAGTCCCGGGAATGACGGATGAGCAGTTCTTC. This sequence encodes CASSQVPGMTDEQFF.

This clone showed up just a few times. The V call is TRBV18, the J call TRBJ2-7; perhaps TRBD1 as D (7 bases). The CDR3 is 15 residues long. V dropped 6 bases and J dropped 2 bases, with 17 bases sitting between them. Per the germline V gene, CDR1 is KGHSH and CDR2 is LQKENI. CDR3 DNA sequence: TGTGCCAGCTCGGCGGGGACAGCTAATACCTACGAGCAGTACTTC. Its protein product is CASSAGTANTYEQYF. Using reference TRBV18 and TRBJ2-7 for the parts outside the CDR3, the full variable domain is NAGVMQNPRHLVRRRGQEARLRCSPMKGHSHVYWYRQLPEEGLKFMVYLQKENIIDESGMPKERFSAEFPKEGPSILRIQQVVRGDSAAYFCASSAGTANTYEQYFGPGTRLTVT.

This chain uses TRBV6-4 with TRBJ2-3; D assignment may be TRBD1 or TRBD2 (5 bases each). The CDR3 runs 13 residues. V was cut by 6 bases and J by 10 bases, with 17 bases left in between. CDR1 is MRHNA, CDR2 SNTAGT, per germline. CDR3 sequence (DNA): TGTGCCAGCAGCTCCTGGGACGGATCAGCGCAGTATTTT. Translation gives CASSSWDGSAQYF.

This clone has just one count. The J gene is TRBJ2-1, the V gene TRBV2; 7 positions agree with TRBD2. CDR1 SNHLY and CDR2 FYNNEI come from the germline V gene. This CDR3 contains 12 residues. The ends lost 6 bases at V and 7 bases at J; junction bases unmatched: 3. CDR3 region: CASSQGGNEQFF. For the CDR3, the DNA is TGTGCCAGCAGCCAGGGAGGGAATGAGCAGTTCTTC.

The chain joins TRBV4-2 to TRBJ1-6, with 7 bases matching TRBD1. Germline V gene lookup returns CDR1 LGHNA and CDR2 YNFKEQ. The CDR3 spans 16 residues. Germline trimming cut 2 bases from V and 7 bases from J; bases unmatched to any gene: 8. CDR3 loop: CASSQSSGTANSPLHF. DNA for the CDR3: TGTGCCAGCAGCCAATCGTCCGGGACAGCAAATTCACCCCTCCACTTT.

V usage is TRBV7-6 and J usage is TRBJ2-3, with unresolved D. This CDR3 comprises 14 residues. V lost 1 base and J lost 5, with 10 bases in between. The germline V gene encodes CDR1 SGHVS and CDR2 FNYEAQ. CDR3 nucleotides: TGTGCCAGCAGCTTAGTCACTGGGATAGATACGCAGTATTTT. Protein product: CASSLVTGIDTQYF. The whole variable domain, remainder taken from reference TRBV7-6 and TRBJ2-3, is GAGVSQSPRYKVTKRGQDVALRCDPISGHVSLYWYRQALGQGPEFLTYFNYEAQQDKSGLPNDRFSAERPEGSISTLTIQRTEQRDSAMYRCASSLVTGIDTQYFGPGTRLTVL.

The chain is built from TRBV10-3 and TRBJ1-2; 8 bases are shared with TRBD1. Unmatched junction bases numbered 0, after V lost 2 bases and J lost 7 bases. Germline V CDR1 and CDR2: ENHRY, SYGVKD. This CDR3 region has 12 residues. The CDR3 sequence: CAISEDRGGYTF. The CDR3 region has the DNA TGTGCCATCAGTGAGGACAGGGGTGGCTACACCTTC.

The chain's CDR3 is CASSQRAGGSTDTQYF. Written as DNA, the CDR3 is TGTGCCAGCAGCCAACGTGCGGGGGGGAGCACAGATACGCAGTATTTT. The J gene is TRBJ2-3, the V gene TRBV3-1 (or the pseudogene TRBV3-2); 9 bases line up with TRBD2. V trimming: 2 bases; J trimming: 0 bases; junction bases outside the gene matches: 3. Germline CDR1 LGHDT, CDR2 YNNKEL (reference sequence). The CDR3 contains 16 residues.

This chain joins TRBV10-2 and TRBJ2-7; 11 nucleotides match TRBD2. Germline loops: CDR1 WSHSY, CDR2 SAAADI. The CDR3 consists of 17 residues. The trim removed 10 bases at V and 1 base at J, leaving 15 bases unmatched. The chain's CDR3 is CAMLRASGGSTSYEQYF. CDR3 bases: TGCGCCATGCTTCGGGCTAGCGGGGGGTCAACATCCTACGAGCAGTACTTC.

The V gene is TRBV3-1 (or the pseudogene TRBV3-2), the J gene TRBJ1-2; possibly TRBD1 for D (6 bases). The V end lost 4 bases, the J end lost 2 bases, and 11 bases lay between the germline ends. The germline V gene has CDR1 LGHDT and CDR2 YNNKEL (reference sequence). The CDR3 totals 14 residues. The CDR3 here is CASSPRGSNYGYTF. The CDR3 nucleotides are TGTGCCAGCAGCCCCAGGGGCTCGAACTATGGCTACACCTTC.

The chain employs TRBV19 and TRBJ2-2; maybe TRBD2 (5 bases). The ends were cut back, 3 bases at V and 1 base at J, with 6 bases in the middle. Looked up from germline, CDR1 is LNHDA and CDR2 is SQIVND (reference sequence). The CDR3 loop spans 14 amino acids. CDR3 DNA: TGTGCCAGTAGTATTGAGGGGAACACCGGGGAGCTGTTTTTT. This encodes CASSIEGNTGELFF.